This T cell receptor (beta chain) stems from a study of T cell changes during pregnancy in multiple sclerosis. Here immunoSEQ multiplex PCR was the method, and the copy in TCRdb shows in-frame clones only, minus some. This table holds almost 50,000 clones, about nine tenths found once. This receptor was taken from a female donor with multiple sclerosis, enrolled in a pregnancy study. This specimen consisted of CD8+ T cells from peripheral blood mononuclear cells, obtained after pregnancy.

The CDR3, as DNA: TGTGCCAGCAGCCCCAGGAGGTACAATCAGCCCCAGCATTTT. It yields the protein CASSPRRYNQPQHF. The chain uses TRBV5-8 and TRBJ1-5; D uncertain. CDR3 length: 14 residues. V was cut by 4 bases and J by 3 bases, with 11 bases left in between. The germline V gene encodes CDR1 SGHTS and CDR2 YDEGEE.